The subject of this entry is one T cell receptor (beta chain). Its matching antigen is unknown. Germline CDR1 and CDR2: SQVTM and ANQGSEA. The germline V and J ends were trimmed by 4 bases and 8 bases, with 14 bases remaining between them. This CDR3 comprises 12 residues. Full-length variable regions came from constant-region reverse primers plus semi-nested Nested Universal Primer A PCR. Using its own MiXCR run on the 5' RACE reads, TCRdb lists one record per CDR3 protein. The table records 6,500 to 10,000 distinct CDR3 sequences, roughly 15% of them present only once. Regarding the study as a whole: Greatest tumor Treg TCR overlap was with tumor naive CD4+ cells.

The sequenced material came from memory CD4+ T cells sorted from blood. Subset noted: memory CD4+ T cells, CD4+CD45RO+CD25-. The gene calls are TRBV29-1 and TRBJ1-2; D is ambiguous. This TCR came from a female donor with breast cancer. In DNA, the CDR3 is TGCAGCGTTGCGGCTGGAGGGAACGGCTACACCTTC. Its translation: CSVAAGGNGYTF. The entire variable domain, with the rest obtained from reference TRBV29-1 and TRBJ1-2, is as follows: SAVISQKPSRDICQRGTSLTIQCQVDSQVTMMFWYRQQPGQSLTLIATANQGSEATYESGFVIDKFPISRPNLTFSTLTVSNMSPEDSSIYLCSVAAGGNGYTFGSGTRLTVV.